This TCR beta chain originates from a study of blood T cell repertoires in COVID-19. As for the study in general: Both acute and convalescent COVID-19 samples were obtained from the United States, Italy and Spain.

The germline V gene encodes CDR1 MGHDK and CDR2 SYGVNS. Trimming shortened V by 5 bases and J by 0 bases, and 11 bases separated the two germline ends. CDR3 length equals 14 residues. The table came from immunoSEQ multiplex PCR; TCRdb's copy has only in-frame clones and leaves some out. Here the sample spans fewer than 400,000 clones, roughly 89% being singletons. Recovery among Cohort 3 donors was established by two negative PCRs, clearance, or symptom resolution. This clone has only a few counts. The source is a woman younger than 45 who had recovered from COVID-19. V is TRBV25-1 and J is TRBJ2-7, with D tentatively TRBD2 (5 bases). The sample consisted of PBMCs or T cells enriched from blood (not recorded which). CDR3 in amino acids: CASSLDSSSYEQYF. The CDR3, as DNA: TGTGCCAGCAGTTTGGACTCAAGCTCCTACGAGCAGTACTTC.